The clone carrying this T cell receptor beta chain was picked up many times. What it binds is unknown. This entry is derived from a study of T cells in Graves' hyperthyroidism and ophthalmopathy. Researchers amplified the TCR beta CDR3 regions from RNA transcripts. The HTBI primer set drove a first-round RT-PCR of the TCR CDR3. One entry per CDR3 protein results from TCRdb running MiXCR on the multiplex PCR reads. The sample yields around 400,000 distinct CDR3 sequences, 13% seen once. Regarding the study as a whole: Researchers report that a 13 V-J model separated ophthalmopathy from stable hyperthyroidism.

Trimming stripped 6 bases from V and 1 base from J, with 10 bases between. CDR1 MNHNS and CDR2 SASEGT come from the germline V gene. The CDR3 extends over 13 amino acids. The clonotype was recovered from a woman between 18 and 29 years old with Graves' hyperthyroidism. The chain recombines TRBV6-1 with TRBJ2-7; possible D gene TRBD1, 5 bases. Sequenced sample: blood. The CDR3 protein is CASRSTESYEQYF. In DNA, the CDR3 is TGTGCCAGCAGGTCGACAGAATCCTACGAGCAGTACTTC.